Listed below are T cell receptor beta chains from one sample, sequenced in a study of control samples from healthy donors and cancer patients. Clones were sequenced by immunoSEQ multiplex PCR, and TCRdb holds only the in-frame ones, with some missing. The sample has 91,000 or so clones; 90% to 95% are singletons. The sequenced sample consisted of blood. The receptors come from a woman between 25 and 40 years old in good health. Each CDR3 is given with its conserved first and last residue. Fields, in order: D gene, V gene, J gene, CDR3 DNA, CDR3 protein. D genes are given only for firm matches.

.	TRBV7-3	TRBJ1-1	TGTGCCAGCAGTTACCAGAGTTACACTGAAGCTTTCTTT	CASSYQSYTEAFF
TRBD1	TRBV15	TRBJ2-3	TGTGCCACCAGCAAGACGAACGGACAGGGGAGTACAGATACGCAGTATTTT	CATSKTNGQGSTDTQYF
.	TRBV25-1	TRBJ1-4	TGTGCCAGCAGTGAATACCAGGGAGGTCAGGGACTGTTTTTT	CASSEYQGGQGLFF
.	TRBV9	TRBJ2-7	TGTGCCAGCAGCGCATGGGGAGACTACGAGCAGTACTTC	CASSAWGDYEQYF
.	TRBV12-2	TRBJ2-1	TGTGCAAGTCGCTCAAAGGGACAGGGATACTACAATGAGCAGTTCTTC	CASRSKGQGYYNEQFF
TRBD2	TRBV4-1	TRBJ2-7	TGCGCCAGCAGCCAAGTTTCGCGGGAGAGTTTCTACGAGCAGTACTTC	CASSQVSRESFYEQYF
TRBD2	TRBV5-4	TRBJ2-1	TGTGCCAGCAGCCCGGGACTTCCTAGCGGGAGCTCCTACAATGAGCAGTTCTTC	CASSPGLPSGSSYNEQFF
TRBD2	TRBV9	TRBJ2-3	TGTGCCAGCAGCGTAGTAGCGGGGGCAGATACGCAGTATTTT	CASSVVAGADTQYF
.	TRBV19	TRBJ1-5	TGTGCCAGTAGCATAACGGACAGCTTAAGCAATCAGCCCCAGCATTTT	CASSITDSLSNQPQHF
.	TRBV30	TRBJ1-3	TGTGCCTGGAGTCTAACCTCGATTGGCATATATTTT	CAWSLTSIGIYF
.	TRBV27	TRBJ2-1	TGTGCCAGCAGTTACTACTTCAACTCCTACAATGAGCAGTTCTTC	CASSYYFNSYNEQFF
TRBD2	TRBV7-9	TRBJ2-7	TGTGCCAGCTGGGGGGGTGGACCCCAGTCCTACGAGCAGTACTTC	CASWGGGPQSYEQYF
TRBD1	TRBV12-5	TRBJ1-2	TGTGCTAGTGGTCACGGGACAGGGAATGGCTACACCTTC	CASGHGTGNGYTF
.	TRBV29-1	TRBJ1-5	TGCAGCGGGGGGACGGGCGTAGGACAGCCCCAGCATTTT	CSGGTGVGQPQHF